Listed below are T cell receptor beta chains from one sample, sequenced in a study of T cell repertoires in cytomegalovirus infection. Which antigens these TCRs recognize remains unknown. One entry per CDR3 protein results from TCRdb running MiXCR on the reads. Of about 500,000 distinct CDR3 sequences detected, roughly a third appear once; the ten largest clones hold about 17%. Specimen: cultured PBMCs, collected from culture after CMV antigen stimulation. The receptors were sampled from a human donor in good health (CMV status not recorded). Some clones in this sample may be carry-over from other donors' samples. Each CDR3 is given with its conserved first and last residue. Fields, in order: D gene, J gene, V gene, clone size, CDR3 DNA, CDR3 protein. D genes are given only for firm matches. A clone size is listed for some rows: how often the clone was seen (once, few, many), or a class if it is expanded.

>-|TRBJ1-2|TRBV5-5|few
TGTGCCAGCAGCTTGAACGACAGGACTAACTATGGCTACACCTTC
CASSLNDRTNYGYTF
>-|TRBJ1-1|TRBV28|many
TGTGCCAGCAGACCGACGGTAAACACTGAAGCTTTCTTT
CASRPTVNTEAFF
>TRBD2|TRBJ2-1|TRBV11-2|-
TGTGCCAGCAGCTTAGGTGGGGCTAGCGGGAGGCATTTTGGTAATGAGCAGTTCTTC
CASSLGGASGRHFGNEQFF
>-|TRBJ2-1|TRBV4-1|-
TGCGCCAGCAGCCAAGGCCTAGGGGGTCTTGAGCAGTTCTTC
CASSQGLGGLEQFF
>TRBD1|TRBJ1-1|TRBV5-1|few
TGCGCCAGCAGCGCCACAGGGGGTTGGGGCACTGAAGCTTTCTTT
CASSATGGWGTEAFF
>-|TRBJ2-7|TRBV6-2/TRBV6-3|-
TGTGCCAGCAGTGGAGGGACCGAGCAGTACTTC
CASSGGTEQYF
>TRBD1|TRBJ1-1|TRBV3-1|-
TGTGCCAGCAGCCCAAGGGACAGGGAAGCTTTCTTT
CASSPRDREAFF
>-|TRBJ2-1|TRBV7-3|many
TGTGCCAGCACCGTGGGGGGGGCACCGTACAATGAGCAGTTCTTC
CASTVGGAPYNEQFF
>TRBD1|TRBJ2-1|TRBV19|few
TGTGCCAGTAGTATTCAAGACAGGGCGCGAGATGAGCAGTTCTTC
CASSIQDRARDEQFF
>-|TRBJ2-3|TRBV18|-
TGTGCCAGCTCACCACCGAGCAGCTCAGATACGCAGTATTTT
CASSPPSSSDTQYF
>-|TRBJ2-3|TRBV4-1|few
TGCGCCAGCAGCCAAGGTCCTCTTACCACTAGCACAGATACGCAGTATTTT
CASSQGPLTTSTDTQYF
>TRBD2|TRBJ2-3|TRBV5-1|few
TGCGCCAGCAGTCGGGACGGCGGGAGTACCACAGATACGCAGTATTTT
CASSRDGGSTTDTQYF
>-|TRBJ1-1|TRBV7-6|many
TGTGCCAGCAGCCCAATCGTGGGCGGCACTGAAGCTTTCTTT
CASSPIVGGTEAFF
>-|TRBJ2-2|TRBV2|-
TGTGCCAGCAAGGGCAGGAACACCGGGGAGCTGTTTTTT
CASKGRNTGELFF
>-|TRBJ2-1|TRBV29-1|-
TGCAGCGCCCCAGAGAGACCCCTATTCAATGAGCAGTTCTTC
CSAPERPLFNEQFF
>TRBD1|TRBJ1-4|TRBV7-2|few
TGTGCCAGCAGCTCCGGGACAGGGGGCCGTAGGGATCATGAAAAACTGTTTTTT
CASSSGTGGRRDHEKLFF
>-|TRBJ2-3|TRBV4-3|-
TGCGCCAGCAGCCAAGTAGCGTTGGGAGACACAGATACGCAGTATTTT
CASSQVALGDTDTQYF
>TRBD1|TRBJ1-2|TRBV7-2|-
TGTGCCAGCAGCCATACAGGGGGAGGCGGCTACACCTTC
CASSHTGGGGYTF
>-|TRBJ1-2|TRBV4-1|few
TGCGCCAGCAGCCACGGAGGGGAGACTTTCATCGGGGGCTACACCTTC
CASSHGGETFIGGYTF
>-|TRBJ1-1|TRBV19|few
TGTGCCAGTAGAGAACATAGGGGGGGCCGGAACACTGAAGCTTTCTTT
CASREHRGGRNTEAFF
>-|TRBJ2-3|TRBV29-1|-
TGCAGCGGGAGTTTCACAGATACGCAGTATTTT
CSGSFTDTQYF
>-|TRBJ1-5|TRBV6-6|once
TGTGCCAGCAGTGGAGGGACAAACCTGGGCAATCAGCCCCAGCATTTT
CASSGGTNLGNQPQHF
>TRBD1|TRBJ1-1|TRBV9|-
TGTGCCAGCAGCTCAGACCGGGACAGGGGGGGAAGAACGGCTTTCTTT
CASSSDRDRGGRTAFF
>TRBD2|TRBJ2-1|TRBV6-1|few
TGTGCCAGCAGTGGGACTAGCGGGAGTATGGATGAGCAGTTCTTC
CASSGTSGSMDEQFF